The source of this TCR beta chain is a study of blood T cells in healthy people across ages. Trimming pared 0 bases from V and 2 bases from J, leaving 17 bases between. Germline-derived CDR1 and CDR2 are LNHNV and YYDKDF (reference sequence). CDR3 length equals 17 residues. Through a sample-barcoded 5' primer and a J-beta primer mix, a second PCR was run for about 7 to 12 cycles. A 12-random-nucleotide template-switch adaptor tagged each cDNA molecule. Sequencing yielded, for each sample, at least 3 million paired-end reads carrying CDR3. One entry per CDR3 protein results from TCRdb running MiXCR on the 5' RACE reads. The sample yields about 730,000 distinct CDR3 sequences, 40% to 45% seen once. Study-wide results and caveats: Because sorting was not performed, PBMCs prevented conclusive naive versus antigen-experienced comparison.

Worth noting for this clonotype: Its antigen is still unknown.

This clonotype was sampled from a woman aged 55-69 years in good health. The chain couples TRBV15 to TRBJ2-7, with D tentatively TRBD1 or TRBD2 (6 bases each). The sequenced material came from blood. The CDR3 protein is CATSRDQRWGDTYEQYF. Here the CDR3 DNA reads TGTGCCACCAGCAGAGATCAGAGGTGGGGGGACACCTACGAGCAGTACTTC.